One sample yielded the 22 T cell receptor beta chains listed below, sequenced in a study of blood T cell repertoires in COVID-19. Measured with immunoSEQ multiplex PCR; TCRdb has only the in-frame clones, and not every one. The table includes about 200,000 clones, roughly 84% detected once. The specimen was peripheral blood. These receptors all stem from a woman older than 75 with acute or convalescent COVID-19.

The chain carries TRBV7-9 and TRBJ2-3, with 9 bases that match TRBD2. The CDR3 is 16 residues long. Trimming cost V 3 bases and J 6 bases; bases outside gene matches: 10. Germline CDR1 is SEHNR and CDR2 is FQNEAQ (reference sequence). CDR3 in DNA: TGTGCCAGCAGCTTGGGTGGCGGGAGGGGATTTGATACGCAGTATTTT. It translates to CASSLGGGRGFDTQYF.

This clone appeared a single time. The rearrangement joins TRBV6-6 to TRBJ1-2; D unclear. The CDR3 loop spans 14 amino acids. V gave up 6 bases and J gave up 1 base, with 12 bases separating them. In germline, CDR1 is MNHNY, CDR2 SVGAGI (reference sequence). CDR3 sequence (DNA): TGTGCCAGCAGCTACGTAGCAGATAACTATGGCTACACCTTC. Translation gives CASSYVADNYGYTF.

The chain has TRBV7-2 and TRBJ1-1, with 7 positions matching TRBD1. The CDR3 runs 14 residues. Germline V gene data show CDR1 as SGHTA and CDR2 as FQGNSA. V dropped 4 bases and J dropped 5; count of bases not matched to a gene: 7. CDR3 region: CASSSFSGGTEAFF. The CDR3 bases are TGTGCCAGCAGCTCCTTTTCAGGGGGAACTGAAGCTTTCTTT.

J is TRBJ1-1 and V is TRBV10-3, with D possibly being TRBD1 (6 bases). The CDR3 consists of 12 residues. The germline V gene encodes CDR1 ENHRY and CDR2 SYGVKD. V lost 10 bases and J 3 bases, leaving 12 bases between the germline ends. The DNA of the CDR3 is TGTGCCACCAAACAGGGTTACACTGAAGCTTTCTTT. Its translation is CATKQGYTEAFF.

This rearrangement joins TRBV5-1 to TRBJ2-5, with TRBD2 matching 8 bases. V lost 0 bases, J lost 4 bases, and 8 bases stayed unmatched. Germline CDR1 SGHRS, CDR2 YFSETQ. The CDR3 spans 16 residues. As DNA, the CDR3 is TGCGCCAGCAGCTTGGGAGCGGGAGCTGGGTTAGAGACCCAGTACTTC. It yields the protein CASSLGAGAGLETQYF.

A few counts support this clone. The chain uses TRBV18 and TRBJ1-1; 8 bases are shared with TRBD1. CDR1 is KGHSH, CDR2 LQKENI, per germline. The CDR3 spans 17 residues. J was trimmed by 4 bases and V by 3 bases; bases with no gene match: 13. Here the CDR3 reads CASSPLGQGSFGTEAFF. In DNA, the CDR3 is TGTGCCAGCTCACCCCTCGGACAGGGTTCGTTTGGCACTGAAGCTTTCTTT.

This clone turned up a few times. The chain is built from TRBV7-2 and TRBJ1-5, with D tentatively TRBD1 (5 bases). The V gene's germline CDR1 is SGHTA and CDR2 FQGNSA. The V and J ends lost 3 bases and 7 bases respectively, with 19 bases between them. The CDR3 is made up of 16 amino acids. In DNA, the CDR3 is TGTGCCAGCAGCTTCTGGGGGGGGGACCCCGGGCAGCCCCAGCATTTT. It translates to CASSFWGGDPGQPQHF.

CDR3 in DNA: TGTGCCAGCAGCTTAGGGGACAGGGACAGAAACACCATATATTTT. Its translation is CASSLGDRDRNTIYF. V usage is TRBV7-2 and J usage is TRBJ1-3; 9 bases are shared with TRBD1. With 1 base clipped from V and 5 bases from J, the junction kept 3 bases outside the gene matches. The germline gives CDR1 SGHTA, CDR2 FQGNSA. The CDR3 has 15 residues.

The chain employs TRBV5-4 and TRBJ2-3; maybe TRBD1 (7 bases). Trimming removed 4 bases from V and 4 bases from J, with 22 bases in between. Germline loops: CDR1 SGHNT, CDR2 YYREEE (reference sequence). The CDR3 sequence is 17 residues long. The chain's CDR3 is CASSAGRTGTTPDTQYF. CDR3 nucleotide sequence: TGTGCCAGCAGCGCGGGGCGGACAGGCACCACCCCAGATACGCAGTATTTT.

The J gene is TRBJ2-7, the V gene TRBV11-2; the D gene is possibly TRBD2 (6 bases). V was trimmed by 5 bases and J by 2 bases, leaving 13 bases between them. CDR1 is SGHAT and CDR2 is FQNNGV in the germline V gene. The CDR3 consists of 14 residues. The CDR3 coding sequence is TGTGCCAGCAGCCTAGGCCGGGGGACCTACGAGCAGTACTTC. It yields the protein CASSLGRGTYEQYF.

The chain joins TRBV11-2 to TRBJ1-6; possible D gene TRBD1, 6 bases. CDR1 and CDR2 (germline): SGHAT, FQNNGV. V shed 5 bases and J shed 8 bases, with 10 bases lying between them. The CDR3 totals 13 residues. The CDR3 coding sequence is TGTGCCAGCAGCCTAAGGACAGATTCACCCCTCCACTTT. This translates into CASSLRTDSPLHF.

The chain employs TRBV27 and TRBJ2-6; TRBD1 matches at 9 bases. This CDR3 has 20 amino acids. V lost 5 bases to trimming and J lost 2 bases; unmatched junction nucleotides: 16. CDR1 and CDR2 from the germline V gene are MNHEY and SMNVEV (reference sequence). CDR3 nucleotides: TGTGCCAGCAGTCCAGTCCCCCCCGGACAGGGGCTCACTGGGGCCAACGTCCTGACTTTC. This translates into CASSPVPPGQGLTGANVLTF.

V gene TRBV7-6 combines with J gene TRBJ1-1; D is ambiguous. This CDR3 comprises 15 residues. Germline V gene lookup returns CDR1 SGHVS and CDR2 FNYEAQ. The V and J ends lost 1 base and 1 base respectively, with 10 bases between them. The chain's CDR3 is CASSLVSGRNTEAFF. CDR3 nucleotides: TGTGCCAGCAGCTTAGTGTCAGGTCGGAACACTGAAGCTTTCTTT.

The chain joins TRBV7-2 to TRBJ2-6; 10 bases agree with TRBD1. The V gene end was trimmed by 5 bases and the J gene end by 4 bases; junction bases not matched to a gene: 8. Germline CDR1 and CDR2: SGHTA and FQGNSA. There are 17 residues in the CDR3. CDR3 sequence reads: CASSTGTGARGANVLTF. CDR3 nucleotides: TGTGCCAGCAGCACCGGGACAGGGGCTAGGGGGGCCAACGTCCTGACTTTC.

The CDR3 DNA sequence: TGTGCCAGTAGCCCACTAGGGCTGGGCACTGAAGCTTTCTTT. As protein: CASSPLGLGTEAFF. The chain uses TRBV19 and TRBJ1-1; D is unresolved. The CDR3 is 14 residues long. V lost 6 bases, J lost 4 bases, and 15 bases lay in between. Germline V gene data show CDR1 as LNHDA and CDR2 as SQIVND (reference sequence).

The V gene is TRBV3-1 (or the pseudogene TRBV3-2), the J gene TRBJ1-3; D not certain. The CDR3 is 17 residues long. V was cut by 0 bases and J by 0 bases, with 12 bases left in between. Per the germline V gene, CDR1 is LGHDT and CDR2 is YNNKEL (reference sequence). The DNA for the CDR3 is TGTGCCAGCAGCCAAGAAAGCGTCGCCCTCTCTGGAAACACCATATATTTT. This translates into CASSQESVALSGNTIYF.

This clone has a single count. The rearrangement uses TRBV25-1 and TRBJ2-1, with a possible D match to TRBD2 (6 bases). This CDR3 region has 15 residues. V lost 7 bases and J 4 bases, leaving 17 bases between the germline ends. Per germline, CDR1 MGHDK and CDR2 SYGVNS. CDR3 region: CASNEMGGRYNEQFF. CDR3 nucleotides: TGTGCCAGCAACGAGATGGGGGGTAGGTACAATGAGCAGTTCTTC.

The CDR3 region is CAWGTGRNQPQHF. The CDR3 DNA sequence: TGTGCCTGGGGTACAGGGCGCAATCAGCCCCAGCATTTT. V gene TRBV30 combines with J gene TRBJ1-5, with D possibly matching TRBD1 (6 bases). This CDR3 is 13 amino acids long. Deletions cut 5 bases from V and 2 bases from J, with 10 bases between. Germline CDR1 GTSNPN, CDR2 SVGIG (reference sequence).

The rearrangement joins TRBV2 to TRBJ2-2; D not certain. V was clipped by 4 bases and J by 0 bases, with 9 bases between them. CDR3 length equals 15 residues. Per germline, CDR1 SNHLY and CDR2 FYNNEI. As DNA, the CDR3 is TGTGCCAGCAGTGTCTACCGGGCGAACACCGGGGAGCTGTTTTTT. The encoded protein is CASSVYRANTGELFF.

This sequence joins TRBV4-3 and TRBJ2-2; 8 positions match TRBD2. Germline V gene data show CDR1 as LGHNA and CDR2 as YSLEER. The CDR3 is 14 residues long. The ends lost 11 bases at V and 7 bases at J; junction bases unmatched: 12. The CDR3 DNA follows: TGCGCCTCCGGCGGCGGGAGGCGGGGCGGGGAGCTGTTTTTT. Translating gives CASGGGRRGGELFF.

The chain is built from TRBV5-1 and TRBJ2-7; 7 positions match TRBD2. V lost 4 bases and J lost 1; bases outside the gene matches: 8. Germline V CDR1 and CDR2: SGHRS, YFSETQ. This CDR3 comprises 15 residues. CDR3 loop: CASSPSAGESYEQYF. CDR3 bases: TGCGCCAGCAGCCCCTCGGCGGGAGAGTCCTACGAGCAGTACTTC.

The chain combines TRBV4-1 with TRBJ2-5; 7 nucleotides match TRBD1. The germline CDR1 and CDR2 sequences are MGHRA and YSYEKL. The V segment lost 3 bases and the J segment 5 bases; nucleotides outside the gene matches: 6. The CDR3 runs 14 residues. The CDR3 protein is CASSHPGGRETQYF. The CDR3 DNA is TGCGCCAGCAGCCATCCAGGGGGTCGGGAGACCCAGTACTTC.